This T cell receptor beta chain was obtained from a study of shared clonotypes between healthy human individuals. With V trimmed by 4 bases and J by 5 bases, 3 bases remained unmatched. Germline-derived CDR1 and CDR2 are SGHDT and YYEEEE. The CDR3 spans 13 residues. This clone was seen just once. Profiled with immunoSEQ multiplex PCR; TCRdb holds only in-frame clones, not every one. The sample holds over a million clones, roughly 96% seen once. Sequencing input: naive CD4+ T cells sorted from blood. The subset here: CD45RA+ positively selected. The chain uses TRBV5-6 and TRBJ2-7; 10 nucleotides match TRBD2. This TCR was sampled from a young man in good health. CDR3 coding DNA: TGTGCCAGCAGCAAGGGACTAGCGAACGAGCAGTACTTC. It translates to CASSKGLANEQYF.